This T cell receptor beta chain was sequenced for a study of response to subunit inactivated influenza vaccine. Findings and caveats of the study: Every seasonal influenza vaccination brings in few new T cells, the authors suggested.

A remark on this clonotype: Its antigen is not identified.

TCRdb reanalysed the RT-PCR reads using MiXCR and keeps one entry per CDR3 protein. This table has about 830,000 distinct CDR3 sequences, about 18% appearing once. Unmatched junction bases numbered 16, after V lost 6 bases and J lost 4 bases. From germline, CDR1 is DFQATT and CDR2 SNEGSKA (reference sequence). The CDR3 extends over 17 amino acids. V gene TRBV20-1 combines with J gene TRBJ2-1, with 9 bases that match TRBD1. This clonotype originated in a middle-aged man who received an inactivated influenza vaccine. The input for sequencing was PBMCs from blood, taken 4 to 6 days after vaccination. In DNA, the CDR3 is TGCAGTGCCACCCGTCGGGGACAGGGAGGGGGTTACAATGAGCAGTTCTTC. Translating it yields CSATRRGQGGGYNEQFF.